This T cell receptor (beta chain) was found in a study of blood T cell repertoires in COVID-19 (dated by TCRdb to 2020 to 2022). In the study overall: Samples covering the acute and convalescent phases of COVID-19 were provided by collaborators in the United States, Italy and Spain. The material from the prospective study consisted of cDNA or gDNA derived from T cells, B-cell-depleted T cells, or PBMCs. Subjects who had been exposed to COVID-19, were actively infected with it, or had recovered from it provided the deeply sampled blood TCRbeta repertoires that made up the dataset. A freely available public database, intended as a resource for researchers studying the immune response to SARS-CoV-2, is where the repertoires were released. Samples came from the ongoing ImmuneRACE study (first 160 participants) plus 1,254 subjects from 6 global collaborators. Nearly every sample came with metadata listing a de-identified subject ID, COVID-19 status, age in years and sex. HLA class I and class II types, where available, came from metadata supplied by the sample provider rather than from assay-based typing.

This clone has just one count. The target of this receptor is not known. Within one base of it there is no much larger clone, and no base qualities were kept. In the germline V gene (reference sequence), CDR1 corresponds to GTSNPN and CDR2 to SVGIG. For this chain, trimming is 5 bases at the V end and 9 bases at the J end, and the number of junction bases without a gene match is 3. Measured from the cysteine to the phenylalanine, the CDR3 is 13 residues long. Left in the record is the CDR3 DNA by itself, 39 bases read in frame from the first base. The immunoSEQ Assay, a bias-controlled multiplex PCR, was used to amplify TCRbeta CDR3 regions from genomic DNA. Processing in the source paper ran as follows. The number of nucleated cells in each sample was estimated by amplification of reference gene primers within the assay. To quantify the absolute abundance of each unique TCRbeta CDR3 rearrangement, sequence reads were collapsed and filtered. For each sample, productive Simpson clonality was calculated as the square root of Simpson's diversity index over productive rearrangements. Imported from immuneACCESS, the table was reduced by TCRdb to in-frame sequences with V and J called. These copies leave out some clones; in studies compared against another copy, an unresolved V gene accounts for under half, and the cause of the remainder is not known. The V and J calls and the clone size are those of that table, but D and trimming were determined from the DNA. For this sample there are 120,000 to 150,000 clones; about 88% appear just once. The ten largest clonotypes hold over 2.5% of the sample.

The investigation overall reported the following: The quantity of clinical and demographic metadata differed by source and by participant and was supplied without curation.

The collaborating institutions used their own protocols to collect whole blood in K2EDTA tubes. For TCRbeta analysis, collaborator samples were shipped as frozen whole blood, as isolated PBMCs, or as DNA extracted from either sample type. The rearrangement joined TRBV30 to TRBJ1-6; 11 central bases correspond to TRBD1. Input material: peripheral blood. This sequence originates from a human donor with acute or convalescent COVID-19. The donor label of this sample is uncertain. The sequence in DNA is TGTGCCTGGGGGGGACAGGGGGGTTCACCCCTCCACTTT. This is translated as CAWGGQGGSPLHF. Joined to the reference TRBV30 and TRBJ1-6 proteins, this CDR3 gives the full variable domain: SQTIHQWPATLVQPVGSPLSLECTVEGTSNPNLYWYRQAAGRGLQLLFYSVGIGQISSEVPQNLSASRPQDRQFILSSKKLLLSDSGFYLCAWGGQGGSPLHFGNGTRLTVT.